This T cell receptor beta chain came from a study of shared clonotypes between healthy human individuals. Study findings and constraints: Measured sharing among donors was expected to vary with sequencing depth. Between several donors, naive CD4 clonotypes were shared at a level of about 5%.

Each replicate PCR on the sorted subsets used around 200 ng DNA (around 30,000 T cell genomes). TCRdb's table, derived via immunoSEQ multiplex PCR, lists solely in-frame clones and lacks some. The repertoire holds over a million clones, with roughly 95% as singletons. Germline V gene sequence: CDR1 SQVTM, CDR2 ANQGSEA. The CDR3 is 12 residues long. The V end lost 8 bases, the J end lost 6 bases, and 16 bases lay between the germline ends. As concerns this clone: Its matching antigen is unknown.

Sample: naive CD4+ T cells sorted from blood. Documented subset: CD45RA+ positively selected. This receptor was taken from a man aged 25-45 years in good health. V is TRBV29-1 and J is TRBJ1-1; TRBD1 is a possible D gene (6 bases). The CDR3 protein is CSTGHIYPEAFF. The CDR3 nucleotides are TGCAGCACGGGACACATCTACCCTGAAGCTTTCTTT.